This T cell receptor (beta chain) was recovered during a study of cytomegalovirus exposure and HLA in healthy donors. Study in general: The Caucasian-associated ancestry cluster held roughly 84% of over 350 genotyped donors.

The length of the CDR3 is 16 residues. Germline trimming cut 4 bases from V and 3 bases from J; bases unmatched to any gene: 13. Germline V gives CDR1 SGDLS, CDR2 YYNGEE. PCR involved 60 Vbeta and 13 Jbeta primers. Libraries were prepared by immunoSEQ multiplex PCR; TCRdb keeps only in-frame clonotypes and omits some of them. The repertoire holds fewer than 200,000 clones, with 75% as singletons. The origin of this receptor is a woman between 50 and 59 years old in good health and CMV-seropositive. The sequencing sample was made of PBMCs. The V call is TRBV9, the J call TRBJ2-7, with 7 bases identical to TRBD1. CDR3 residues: CASSPLRQGLYYEQYF. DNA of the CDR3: TGTGCCAGCAGCCCACTAAGACAGGGTCTATACTACGAGCAGTACTTC.